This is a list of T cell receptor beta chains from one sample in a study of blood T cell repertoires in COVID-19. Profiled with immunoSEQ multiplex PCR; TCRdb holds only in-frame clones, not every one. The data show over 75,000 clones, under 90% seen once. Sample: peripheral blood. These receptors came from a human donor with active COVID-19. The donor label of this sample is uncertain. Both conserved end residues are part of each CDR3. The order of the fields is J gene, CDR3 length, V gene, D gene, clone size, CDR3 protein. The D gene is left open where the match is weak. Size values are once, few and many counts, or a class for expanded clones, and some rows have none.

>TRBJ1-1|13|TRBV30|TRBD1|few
CAWNGNRGTEAFF
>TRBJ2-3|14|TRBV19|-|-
CASSIQASTDTQYF
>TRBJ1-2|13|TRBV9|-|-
CASSAKRGHGYTF
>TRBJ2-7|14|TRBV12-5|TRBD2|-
CASGLGLASYEQYF
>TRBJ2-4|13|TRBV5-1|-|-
CASSPRGGDIQYF
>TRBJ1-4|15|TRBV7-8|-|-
CASSFGGLNGEELFF
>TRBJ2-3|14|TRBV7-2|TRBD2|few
CASSLGGDTDTQYF
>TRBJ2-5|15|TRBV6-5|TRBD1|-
CASSYSQGAIKTQYF
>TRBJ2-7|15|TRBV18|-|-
CASSPTVNRAHEQYF
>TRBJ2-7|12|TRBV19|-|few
CASSTGTYEQYF